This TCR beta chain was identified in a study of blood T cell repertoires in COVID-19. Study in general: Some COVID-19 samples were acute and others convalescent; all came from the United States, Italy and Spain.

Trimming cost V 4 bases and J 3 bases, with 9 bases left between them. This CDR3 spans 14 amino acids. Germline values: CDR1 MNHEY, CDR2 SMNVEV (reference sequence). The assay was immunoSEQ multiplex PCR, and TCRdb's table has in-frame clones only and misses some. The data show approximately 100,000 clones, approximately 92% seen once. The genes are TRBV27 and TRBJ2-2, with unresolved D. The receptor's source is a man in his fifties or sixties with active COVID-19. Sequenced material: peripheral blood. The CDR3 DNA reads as TGTGCCAGCAGTTACGGGTCCTACACCGGGGAGCTGTTTTTT. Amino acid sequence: CASSYGSYTGELFF.